A selection of T cell receptor beta chains follows, all from one sample in a study of blood T cell repertoires in COVID-19. Data came from immunoSEQ multiplex PCR; TCRdb stores just in-frame clones and leaves some out. The sample yields under 250,000 clones, about 83% seen once. Sequencing was done on a sample of peripheral blood. Receptors originate from a man aged 40-49 years with active or convalescent COVID-19. The CDR3 runs from the conserved cysteine through the conserved F or W. The D gene is left open where the match is weak. Rows may omit the clone size; those that give it use once, few, many or a size class.

>TRBV4-2|TRBJ1-1|.|.
TGTGCCAGCAGCCACAACGGGAACACTGAAGCTTTCTTT
CASSHNGNTEAFF
>TRBV6-5|TRBJ1-5|.|.
TGTGCCAGCAGTCGAGATGTGAGTAGCAATCAGCCCCAGCATTTT
CASSRDVSSNQPQHF
>TRBV30|TRBJ1-2|.|.
TGTGCCTGGAGTAAAACGAACGGGGGGAGCTATGGCTACACCTTC
CAWSKTNGGSYGYTF
>TRBV4-2|TRBJ2-1|.|TRBD2
TGTGCCAGCAGCCAAGATCGGGCTAGCGGGACGAATGAGCAGTTCTTC
CASSQDRASGTNEQFF
>TRBV27|TRBJ2-7|.|.
TGTGCCAGCAGGCCCGTGGGGGGGCGGTACGAGCAGTACTTC
CASRPVGGRYEQYF
>TRBV24-1|TRBJ2-5|.|TRBD2
TGTGCCACCAGTAATTGGGGGGGAGGTGAAGAGACCCAGTACTTC
CATSNWGGGEETQYF
>TRBV18|TRBJ1-6|.|.
TGTGCCAGCTCACGCGAGGGCAGGATTAATTCACCCCTCCACTTT
CASSREGRINSPLHF
>TRBV4-1|TRBJ2-6|.|.
TGCGCCAGCAGCCAAGAAGTTTGGAGGTCTGGGGCCAACGTCCTGACTTTC
CASSQEVWRSGANVLTF
>TRBV19|TRBJ2-7|.|.
TGTGCCAGTAGTATAGTGGAGGGGGCGGGCTACGAGCAGTACTTC
CASSIVEGAGYEQYF
>TRBV7-2|TRBJ1-1|few|TRBD1
TGTGCCAGCAGCTGGGACAGGGGGAACACTGAAGCTTTCTTT
CASSWDRGNTEAFF
>TRBV5-1|TRBJ1-3|.|TRBD1
TGCGCCAGCAGCTCGACAGGGATCTCTGGAAACACCATATATTTT
CASSSTGISGNTIYF
>TRBV19|TRBJ2-7|.|TRBD1
TGTGCCAGTAGCGACAGGGTTGGAGACGAGCAGTACTTC
CASSDRVGDEQYF
>TRBV30|TRBJ1-1|.|.
TGTGCCTGGAGTGCAGGGCTGAACACTGAAGCTTTCTTT
CAWSAGLNTEAFF
>TRBV19|TRBJ1-1|.|.
TGTGCCAGTAAGAGGCGGATGAACACTGAAGCTTTCTTT
CASKRRMNTEAFF
>TRBV11-3|TRBJ1-6|.|.
TGTGCCAGCAGCCCTAGCGGGGGCGCCGGTTCACCCCTCCACTTT
CASSPSGGAGSPLHF
>TRBV9|TRBJ1-6|.|.
TGTGCCAGCAGCCCGAGGGAAAGTCCACCCCTCCACTTT
CASSPRESPPLHF
>TRBV12-3/TRBV12-4|TRBJ2-1|.|.
TGTGCCAGCAGTTTACCGGGGAACAATGAGCAGTTCTTC
CASSLPGNNEQFF
>TRBV27|TRBJ1-5|.|.
TGTGCCAGCGGATCCTTGGGGTGGGGGGGGAATCAGCCCCAGCATTTT
CASGSLGWGGNQPQHF
>TRBV4-3|TRBJ2-3|.|TRBD2
TGCGCCAGCAGCCAAGATTCATGGACTAGCCTGGCAGATACGCAGTATTTT
CASSQDSWTSLADTQYF
>TRBV16|TRBJ2-1|.|.
TGTGCCACTTTAGCCCAGATGGTGAATGAGCAGTTCTTC
CATLAQMVNEQFF
>TRBV5-5|TRBJ2-1|.|.
TGTGCCAGCAGCTCTGTACCGGGAGCGCAGGGGCAGTTCTTC
CASSSVPGAQGQFF
>TRBV20-1|TRBJ1-2|.|.
TGCAGTGCTAGTCCCGTAGGGGCGGCAGCATCTAACTATGGCTACACCTTC
CSASPVGAAASNYGYTF
>TRBV7-9|TRBJ1-2|.|TRBD1
TGTGCCAGCAGCCCCACAGGGGCCAATGGCTACACCTTC
CASSPTGANGYTF
>TRBV6-5|TRBJ2-7|.|.
TGTGCCATTTACGGGGGGCCCCCCTCCTACGAGCAGTACTTC
CAIYGGPPSYEQYF
>TRBV9|TRBJ2-7|.|TRBD1
TGTGCCAGCAGCGTAGGGGCACAGGGGAACTACGAGCAGTACTTC
CASSVGAQGNYEQYF
>TRBV2|TRBJ1-5|.|TRBD1
TGTGCCAGCAGTCCTTTACAGGGGAATCAGCCCCAGCATTTT
CASSPLQGNQPQHF
>TRBV5-4|TRBJ1-1|.|TRBD1
TGTGCCAGCAGCCGACAGGGGGGCACTGAAGCTTTCTTT
CASSRQGGTEAFF
>TRBV15|TRBJ2-1|.|.
TGTGCCACCAGCAGGGAGGACCTACTTAGCGGGCAGTTCTTC
CATSREDLLSGQFF
>TRBV5-6|TRBJ2-5|.|.
TGTGCCAGCAGCTCGATTTATACAAGTCAAGAGACCCAGTACTTC
CASSSIYTSQETQYF
>TRBV4-2|TRBJ1-6|.|.
TGTGCCAGCAGCCAAGCGATTGGCAACAGTAATTCACCCCTCCACTTT
CASSQAIGNSNSPLHF
>TRBV11-2|TRBJ2-1|.|.
TGTGCCAGCAGCATTCAGACTACCCGCGGTGAGCAGTTCTTC
CASSIQTTRGEQFF
>TRBV19|TRBJ1-5|.|TRBD1
TGTGCCAGTATCGACAGGGTGGGCAATCAGCCCCAGCATTTT
CASIDRVGNQPQHF
>TRBV11-2|TRBJ2-6|.|.
TGTGCCAGCAGCTTTACCACAGAGGAGGGCAACGTCCTGACTTTC
CASSFTTEEGNVLTF
>TRBV30|TRBJ2-5|.|.
TGTGCCTGGACAGAACAAGAGACCCAGTACTTC
CAWTEQETQYF
>TRBV9|TRBJ2-3|.|.
TGTGCCAGCAGCGTACTGAGGGAGTACACAGATACGCAGTATTTT
CASSVLREYTDTQYF
>TRBV4-1|TRBJ1-6|.|TRBD1
TGCGCCAGCAGCCAAGTGGCGACAGGGGATTCACCCCTCCACTTT
CASSQVATGDSPLHF
>TRBV24-1|TRBJ1-1|.|.
TGTGCCACCAGTGAGGGCCGGCTCAACACTGAAGCTTTCTTT
CATSEGRLNTEAFF
>TRBV7-2|TRBJ2-1|.|TRBD1
TGTGCCAGCAGCTCTAGGTCCGGACAGGGCTACAATGAGCAGTTCTTC
CASSSRSGQGYNEQFF
>TRBV12-5|TRBJ2-7|few|.
TGTGCTAGTGGTTTCTTTTCAGGGGGGCTCTACGAGCAGTACTTC
CASGFFSGGLYEQYF
>TRBV29-1|TRBJ2-1|.|TRBD2
TGCAGCGTTTGGACTAGCGGGGGCTACAATGAGCAGTTCTTC
CSVWTSGGYNEQFF
>TRBV7-9|TRBJ2-7|.|TRBD1
TGTGCCAGCAGCTTAGCCGGGACAGGGGGCGAGCAGTACTTC
CASSLAGTGGEQYF
>TRBV29-1|TRBJ2-7|.|TRBD1
TGCAGCGTGTTTACAGGGGGGAGCTCCTACGAGCAGTACTTC
CSVFTGGSSYEQYF
>TRBV30|TRBJ2-4|.|.
TGTGCCTGGAGTGTACTCGACACAGCCAAAAACATTCAGTACTTC
CAWSVLDTAKNIQYF
>TRBV5-1|TRBJ2-7|.|.
TGCGCCAGCAGCCCTGCCGATACAGCTCCCTACGAGCAGTACTTC
CASSPADTAPYEQYF
>TRBV18|TRBJ1-2|.|.
TGTGCCAGCTCACCCCCCCCGGGGGAAGGCTACACCTTC
CASSPPPGEGYTF
>TRBV4-1|TRBJ2-3|.|TRBD2
TGCGCCAGCAGCCAAGCGGGACTAGCTACAGATACGCAGTATTTT
CASSQAGLATDTQYF
>TRBV12-5|TRBJ2-7|.|.
TGTGCTAGTGGTTTCCGCCTGGGCGGGTACGAGCAGTACTTC
CASGFRLGGYEQYF
>TRBV10-3|TRBJ2-1|.|TRBD2
TGTGCCATCAGTGGACTAGCGGGGGGACTTAGCAATGAGCAGTTCTTC
CAISGLAGGLSNEQFF
>TRBV5-6|TRBJ2-3|.|.
TGTGCCAGCAGCTATCGACAGCCCTCCGACAGAGATACGCAGTATTTT
CASSYRQPSDRDTQYF
>TRBV3-1/TRBV3-2|TRBJ2-1|.|.
TGTGCCAGCAGCCTTCAGCGGAACTACAATGAGCAGTTCTTC
CASSLQRNYNEQFF
>TRBV3-1/TRBV3-2|TRBJ2-7|many|.
TGTGCCAGCAGCCCAGGGGGGAGTTACGAGCAGTACTTC
CASSPGGSYEQYF
>TRBV3-1/TRBV3-2|TRBJ2-7|.|TRBD2
TGTGCCAGCAGCTGGAGACTAGCGGGGGCCTACGAGCAGTACTTC
CASSWRLAGAYEQYF
>TRBV6-6|TRBJ1-4|.|TRBD1
TGTGCCAGCAAGCCGGGACAGCGTAATGAAAAACTGTTTTTT
CASKPGQRNEKLFF
>TRBV6-4|TRBJ2-1|few|TRBD2
TGTGCCAGCAGTGACCTAGCGGGAGTGGGCAATGAGCAGTTCTTC
CASSDLAGVGNEQFF
>TRBV2|TRBJ1-1|.|TRBD1
TGTGCCAGCAGGGAGACAGGGCACACTGAAGCTTTCTTT
CASRETGHTEAFF
>TRBV19|TRBJ2-1|.|TRBD2
TGTGCCAGTAGTATTGGATTTTCTAGCGGGAGGAGGTCGGATGAGCAGTTCTTC
CASSIGFSSGRRSDEQFF
>TRBV7-3|TRBJ2-1|.|.
TGTGCCAGCAGCCTCTCAGTCTACAATGAGCAGTTCTTC
CASSLSVYNEQFF
>TRBV28|TRBJ1-2|.|.
TGTGCCAGCAGTTTTGGGGGCGGAGGATATGGCTACACCTTC
CASSFGGGGYGYTF
>TRBV7-9|TRBJ1-6|once|.
TGTGCCAGCAGCTTGACAACACTCTCCTATAATTCACCCCTCCACTTT
CASSLTTLSYNSPLHF